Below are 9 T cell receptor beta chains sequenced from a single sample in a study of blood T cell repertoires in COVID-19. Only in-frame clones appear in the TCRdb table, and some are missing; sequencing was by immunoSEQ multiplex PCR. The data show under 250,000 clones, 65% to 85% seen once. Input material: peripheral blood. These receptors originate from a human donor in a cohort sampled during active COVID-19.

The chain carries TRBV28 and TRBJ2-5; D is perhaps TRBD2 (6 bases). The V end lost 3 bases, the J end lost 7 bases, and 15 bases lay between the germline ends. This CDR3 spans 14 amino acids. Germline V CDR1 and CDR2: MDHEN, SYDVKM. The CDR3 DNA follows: TGTGCCAGCAGTTTCTTGTCCGGGGGAGGGACCCAGTACTTC. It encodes CASSFLSGGGTQYF.

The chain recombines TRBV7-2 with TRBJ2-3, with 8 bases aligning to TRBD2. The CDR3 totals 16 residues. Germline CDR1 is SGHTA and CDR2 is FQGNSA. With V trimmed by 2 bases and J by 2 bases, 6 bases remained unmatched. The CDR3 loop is CASSLNPAGVTDTQYF. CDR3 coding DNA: TGTGCCAGCAGCTTAAATCCAGCGGGGGTCACAGATACGCAGTATTTT.

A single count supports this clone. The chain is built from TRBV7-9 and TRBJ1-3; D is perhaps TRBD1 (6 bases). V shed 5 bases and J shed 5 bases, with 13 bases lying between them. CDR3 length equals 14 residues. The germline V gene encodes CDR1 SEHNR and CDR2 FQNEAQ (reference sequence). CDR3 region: CASSLTGLRNTIYF. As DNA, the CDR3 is TGTGCCAGCAGCCTCACAGGGTTGAGAAACACCATATATTTT.

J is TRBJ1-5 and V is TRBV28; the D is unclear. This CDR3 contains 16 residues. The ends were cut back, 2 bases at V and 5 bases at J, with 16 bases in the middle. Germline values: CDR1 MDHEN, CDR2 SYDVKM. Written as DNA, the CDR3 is TGTGCCAGCAGTTTAGCCGGGTTCAGAGGTCATCAGCCCCAGCATTTT. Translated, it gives CASSLAGFRGHQPQHF.

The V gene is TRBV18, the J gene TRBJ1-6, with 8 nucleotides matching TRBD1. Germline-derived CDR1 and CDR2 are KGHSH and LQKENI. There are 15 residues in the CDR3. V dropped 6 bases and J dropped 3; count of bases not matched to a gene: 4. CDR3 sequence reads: CASSPDRGYNSPLHF. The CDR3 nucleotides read TGTGCCAGCTCTCCCGACAGGGGCTATAATTCACCCCTCCACTTT.

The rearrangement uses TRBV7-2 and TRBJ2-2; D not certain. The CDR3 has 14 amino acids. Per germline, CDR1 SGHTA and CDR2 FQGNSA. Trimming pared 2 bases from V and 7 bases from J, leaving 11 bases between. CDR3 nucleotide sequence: TGTGCCAGCAGCTTAATTCCAGGCAGCGGGGAGCTGTTTTTT. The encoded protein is CASSLIPGSGELFF. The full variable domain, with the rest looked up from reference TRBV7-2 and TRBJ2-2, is GAGVSQSPSNKVTEKGKDVELRCDPISGHTALYWYRQSLGQGLEFLIYFQGNSAPDKSGLPSDRFSAERTGGSVSTLTIQRTQQEDSAVYLCASSLIPGSGELFFGEGSRLTVL.

The CDR3 DNA sequence: TGTGCCAGCAGTTCCGGACTAGCGGGGACAGATACGCAGTATTTT. Translation gives CASSSGLAGTDTQYF. The chain links TRBV27 to TRBJ2-3; 12 bases map to TRBD2. Germline V CDR1 and CDR2: MNHEY, SMNVEV (reference sequence). Trimming took 4 bases from V and 3 from J; bases not matched to a gene: 2. The CDR3 is made up of 15 amino acids.

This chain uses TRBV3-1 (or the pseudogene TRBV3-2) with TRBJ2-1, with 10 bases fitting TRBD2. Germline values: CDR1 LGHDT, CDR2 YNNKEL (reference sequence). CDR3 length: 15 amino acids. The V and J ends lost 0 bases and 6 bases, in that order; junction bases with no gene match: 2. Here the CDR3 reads CASSQDSSGGNEQFF. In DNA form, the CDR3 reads TGTGCCAGCAGCCAAGATTCTAGCGGGGGCAATGAGCAGTTCTTC.

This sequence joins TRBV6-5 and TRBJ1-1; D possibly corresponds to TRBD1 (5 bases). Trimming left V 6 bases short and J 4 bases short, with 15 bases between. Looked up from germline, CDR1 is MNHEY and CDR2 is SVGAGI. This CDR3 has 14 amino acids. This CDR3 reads CASSADRWSTEAFF. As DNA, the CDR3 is TGTGCCAGCAGCGCAGACAGATGGTCCACTGAAGCTTTCTTT.